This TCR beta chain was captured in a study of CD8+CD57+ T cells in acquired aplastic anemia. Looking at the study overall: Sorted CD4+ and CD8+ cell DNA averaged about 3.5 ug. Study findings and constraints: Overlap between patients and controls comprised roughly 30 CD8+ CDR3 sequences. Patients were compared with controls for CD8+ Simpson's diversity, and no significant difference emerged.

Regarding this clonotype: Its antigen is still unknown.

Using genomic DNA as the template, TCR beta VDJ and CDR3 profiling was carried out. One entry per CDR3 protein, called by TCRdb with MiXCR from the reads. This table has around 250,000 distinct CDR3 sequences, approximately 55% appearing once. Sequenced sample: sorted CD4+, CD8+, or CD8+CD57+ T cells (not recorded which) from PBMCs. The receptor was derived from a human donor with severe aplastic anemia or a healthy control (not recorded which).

CDR3 nucleotide sequence: TGTGCCAGCACCTCCCTGACAGGCTATCAGCCCCAGCATTTT. It is translated as CASTSLTGYQPQHF. The chain carries TRBV18 and TRBJ1-5, with a tentative D call TRBD1 (6 bases). The V gene's germline CDR1 is KGHSH and CDR2 LQKENI. The CDR3 contains 14 residues. V lost 8 bases, J lost 5 bases, and 16 bases lay in between.